A selection of T cell receptor beta chains follows, all from one sample in a study of shared clonotypes between healthy human individuals. Assay used: immunoSEQ multiplex PCR; TCRdb lists only in-frame clones, some missing. This table holds about 380,000 clones, approximately 96% found once. What was sequenced was memory CD8+ T cells sorted from blood. These receptors were obtained from a young man in good health. Each CDR3 is given with its conserved first and last residue. Each record gives: J gene, D gene, V gene, clone size, CDR3 DNA, CDR3 protein. D genes are given only for firm matches. The size field is filled for only some rows; it gives once, few, many or a size class.

j_gene: TRBJ2-3
d_gene: -
v_gene: TRBV5-5
abundance: -
CDR3nt: TGTGCCAGCAGCTTGGGGTTCCGGGAGCCCCCGGATACGCAGTATTTT
CDR3aa: CASSLGFREPPDTQYF

j_gene: TRBJ2-5
d_gene: -
v_gene: TRBV9
abundance: -
CDR3nt: TGTGCCAGCAGCGCCCCCACGGGAGACCGTTTCTACTTC
CDR3aa: CASSAPTGDRFYF

j_gene: TRBJ2-2
d_gene: -
v_gene: TRBV4-2
abundance: once
CDR3nt: TGTGCCAGCAGCCACTTAATGGGCCCTAGCCACACCGGGGAGCTGTTTTTT
CDR3aa: CASSHLMGPSHTGELFF

j_gene: TRBJ2-7
d_gene: -
v_gene: TRBV5-1
abundance: -
CDR3nt: TGCGCCAGCAGCTTGGGGCTAGGTAGGGTCTCCTACGAGCAGTACTTC
CDR3aa: CASSLGLGRVSYEQYF

j_gene: TRBJ2-5
d_gene: -
v_gene: TRBV19
abundance: -
CDR3nt: TGTGCCAGTAGTCCTTCCAGGGGGGGATTTAAGACCCAGTACTTC
CDR3aa: CASSPSRGGFKTQYF

j_gene: TRBJ1-2
d_gene: -
v_gene: TRBV6-5
abundance: -
CDR3nt: TGTGCCACCCGGGGGGATCCCACTCCCACATCCCGCTACACCTTC
CDR3aa: CATRGDPTPTSRYTF

j_gene: TRBJ2-2
d_gene: TRBD2
v_gene: TRBV7-7
abundance: -
CDR3nt: TGTGCTAGCAGCTTTTTGGTCGAAGAACTTACCGGGACTAGCGGGAGAACCGGGGAGCTGTTTTTT
CDR3aa: CASSFLVEELTGTSGRTGELFF

j_gene: TRBJ1-2
d_gene: -
v_gene: TRBV5-4
abundance: -
CDR3nt: TGTGCCAGCAGCTCTAGACGGCTCTATGGCTACACCTTC
CDR3aa: CASSSRRLYGYTF

j_gene: TRBJ1-4
d_gene: TRBD1
v_gene: TRBV7-9
abundance: -
CDR3nt: TGTGCCAGCAGCTTCCTAGGTTCAGGGACAGGGGTCGAAAAACTGTTTTTT
CDR3aa: CASSFLGSGTGVEKLFF

j_gene: TRBJ2-1
d_gene: TRBD2
v_gene: TRBV7-2
abundance: -
CDR3nt: TGTGCCAGCAGCTTAGCGGGACTAGCCTACAATGAGCAGTTCTTC
CDR3aa: CASSLAGLAYNEQFF

j_gene: TRBJ2-5
d_gene: -
v_gene: TRBV19
abundance: -
CDR3nt: TGTGCCAGTAGTATTAGGGCCCACGACCAAGAGACCCAGTACTTC
CDR3aa: CASSIRAHDQETQYF

j_gene: TRBJ2-3
d_gene: TRBD2
v_gene: TRBV11-2
abundance: -
CDR3nt: TGTGCCAGCAGCCACGAGGTACCGGGACTAGTAACGTATTTT
CDR3aa: CASSHEVPGLVTYF

j_gene: TRBJ1-1
d_gene: -
v_gene: TRBV7-6
abundance: -
CDR3nt: TGTGCCAGCAGCTTAGGAAGGGGTGGGGGAGCTTTCTTT
CDR3aa: CASSLGRGGGAFF

j_gene: TRBJ2-1
d_gene: -
v_gene: TRBV28
abundance: -
CDR3nt: TGTGCCAGCAGTTTTGGCAGGAGCTCCTACAATGAGCAGTTCTTC
CDR3aa: CASSFGRSSYNEQFF

j_gene: TRBJ2-7
d_gene: -
v_gene: TRBV15
abundance: -
CDR3nt: TGTGCCACCAGCAGAGACGCGGGGGACAGACCCTACGAGCAGTACTTC
CDR3aa: CATSRDAGDRPYEQYF

j_gene: TRBJ2-6
d_gene: -
v_gene: TRBV29-1
abundance: -
CDR3nt: TGCAGCGTTGCAGGGGATGGGGCCAACGTCCTGACTTTC
CDR3aa: CSVAGDGANVLTF

j_gene: TRBJ2-7
d_gene: -
v_gene: TRBV10-3
abundance: -
CDR3nt: TGTGCCATCAGTGAGTCGGGGGGATCCACCTACGAGCAGTACTTC
CDR3aa: CAISESGGSTYEQYF

j_gene: TRBJ2-2
d_gene: TRBD2
v_gene: TRBV6-6
abundance: -
CDR3nt: TGTGCCAGCATCTGGACTAGCGCCCACACCGGGGAGCTGTTTTTT
CDR3aa: CASIWTSAHTGELFF

j_gene: TRBJ2-2
d_gene: -
v_gene: TRBV2
abundance: -
CDR3nt: TGTGCCAGCAGTGACGGGGGAGGGGAGCTGTTTTTT
CDR3aa: CASSDGGGELFF

j_gene: TRBJ2-1
d_gene: TRBD2
v_gene: TRBV5-1
abundance: -
CDR3nt: TGCGCCAGCAGCTTGTTCTCCCCTAGCGGGAGAAGGTACAATGAGCAGTTCTTC
CDR3aa: CASSLFSPSGRRYNEQFF

j_gene: TRBJ2-1
d_gene: TRBD2
v_gene: TRBV4-1
abundance: -
CDR3nt: TGCGCCAGCAGCCAAGGACTAGCGGGAGTTGGGGAGCAGTTCTTC
CDR3aa: CASSQGLAGVGEQFF

j_gene: TRBJ2-7
d_gene: TRBD2
v_gene: TRBV5-1
abundance: few
CDR3nt: TGCGCCAGCAGCTCCGCTAGCGGTTCCTACGAGCAGTACTTC
CDR3aa: CASSSASGSYEQYF

j_gene: TRBJ2-5
d_gene: TRBD2
v_gene: TRBV5-1
abundance: -
CDR3nt: TGCGCCAGCAGCCGACCTAGCGGGAGGATTGGGGAGACCCAGTACTTC
CDR3aa: CASSRPSGRIGETQYF

j_gene: TRBJ2-1
d_gene: TRBD2
v_gene: TRBV5-4
abundance: -
CDR3nt: TGTGCCAGCAGCACACTAGCGGGAATGTACAATGAGCAGTTCTTC
CDR3aa: CASSTLAGMYNEQFF

j_gene: TRBJ2-7
d_gene: TRBD1
v_gene: TRBV6-6
abundance: -
CDR3nt: TGTGCCAGCAGCCTACTGACAGGGGACTACGAGCAGTACTTC
CDR3aa: CASSLLTGDYEQYF

j_gene: TRBJ1-2
d_gene: -
v_gene: TRBV19
abundance: -
CDR3nt: TGTGCCAGTAGTATAGGGGGCGCTGGCTACACCTTC
CDR3aa: CASSIGGAGYTF

j_gene: TRBJ2-7
d_gene: -
v_gene: TRBV5-4
abundance: -
CDR3nt: TGTGCCAGCAGCTTCGGGAGAGCCTACGAGCAGTACTTC
CDR3aa: CASSFGRAYEQYF

j_gene: TRBJ2-7
d_gene: TRBD1
v_gene: TRBV7-8
abundance: -
CDR3nt: TGTGCCAGCAGCTTGACGCAGGGGGTCTACGAGCAGTACTTC
CDR3aa: CASSLTQGVYEQYF

j_gene: TRBJ2-1
d_gene: -
v_gene: TRBV6-5
abundance: -
CDR3nt: TGTGCCAGCAGTTACTTGCGCGGTGAGCAGTTCTTC
CDR3aa: CASSYLRGEQFF

j_gene: TRBJ1-5
d_gene: -
v_gene: TRBV28
abundance: -
CDR3nt: TGTGCCAGCAGTTTAATATATCAGCCCCAGCATTTT
CDR3aa: CASSLIYQPQHF

j_gene: TRBJ2-2
d_gene: TRBD2
v_gene: TRBV5-1
abundance: once
CDR3nt: TGCGCCAGCAGCCCGCGGACTAGCAGGGACACCGGGGAGCTGTTTTTT
CDR3aa: CASSPRTSRDTGELFF

j_gene: TRBJ1-6
d_gene: TRBD1
v_gene: TRBV18
abundance: -
CDR3nt: TGTGCCAGCTCACCGTACCGACAGGGGGCGAATTCACCCCTCCACTTT
CDR3aa: CASSPYRQGANSPLHF

j_gene: TRBJ2-3
d_gene: -
v_gene: TRBV19
abundance: -
CDR3nt: TGTGCCAGTAGTATATCCGGGGGCGCAGATACGCAGTATTTT
CDR3aa: CASSISGGADTQYF

j_gene: TRBJ2-6
d_gene: -
v_gene: TRBV6-1
abundance: -
CDR3nt: TGTGCCAGCAGTGCACAGGTCTCTGGGGCCAACGTCCTGACTTTC
CDR3aa: CASSAQVSGANVLTF

j_gene: TRBJ1-3
d_gene: -
v_gene: TRBV7-9
abundance: -
CDR3nt: TGTGCCAGCAGCTTAGCGGGGGCTGGAAACACCATATATTTT
CDR3aa: CASSLAGAGNTIYF

j_gene: TRBJ2-5
d_gene: -
v_gene: TRBV28
abundance: -
CDR3nt: TGTGCCAACAGCCCTAGGGGCGGGAATGGAGTGACCCAGTACTTC
CDR3aa: CANSPRGGNGVTQYF

j_gene: TRBJ2-3
d_gene: -
v_gene: TRBV20-1
abundance: -
CDR3nt: TGCAGCGCCAGCTACACAGATACGCAGTATTTT
CDR3aa: CSASYTDTQYF

j_gene: TRBJ2-5
d_gene: -
v_gene: TRBV28
abundance: -
CDR3nt: TGTGCCAGCAGGGCGCTTTACCAAGAGACCCAGTACTTC
CDR3aa: CASRALYQETQYF

j_gene: TRBJ2-7
d_gene: TRBD2
v_gene: TRBV29-1
abundance: -
CDR3nt: TGCAGCGTGGGGACTAGCGGAAGCAACTCCTACGAGCAGTACTTC
CDR3aa: CSVGTSGSNSYEQYF

j_gene: TRBJ1-2
d_gene: -
v_gene: TRBV5-1
abundance: -
CDR3nt: TGCGCCAGCGGGACAAACTATGGCTACACCTTC
CDR3aa: CASGTNYGYTF

j_gene: TRBJ2-7
d_gene: -
v_gene: TRBV28
abundance: -
CDR3nt: TGTGCCAGCAGTTTGTTTTGGTCAGGCTACGAGCAGTACTTC
CDR3aa: CASSLFWSGYEQYF

j_gene: TRBJ1-1
d_gene: -
v_gene: TRBV5-1
abundance: -
CDR3nt: TGCGCCAGCAGCTTGGGGGTCCCAAACACTGAAGCTTTCTTT
CDR3aa: CASSLGVPNTEAFF

j_gene: TRBJ2-7
d_gene: TRBD1
v_gene: TRBV5-1
abundance: -
CDR3nt: TGCGCCAGCAGCTTGGGACAGGGTGTCGAGCAGTACTTC
CDR3aa: CASSLGQGVEQYF

j_gene: TRBJ2-2
d_gene: TRBD1
v_gene: TRBV5-1
abundance: -
CDR3nt: TGCGCCAGCAGCTCCGGGACAGGGGGCTCCGGGGAGCTGTTTTTT
CDR3aa: CASSSGTGGSGELFF

j_gene: TRBJ2-7
d_gene: TRBD2
v_gene: TRBV19
abundance: -
CDR3nt: TGTGCCAGTAGTCCTAGCGGGAGCTCCTACGAGCAGTACTTC
CDR3aa: CASSPSGSSYEQYF

j_gene: TRBJ2-3
d_gene: -
v_gene: TRBV6-6
abundance: -
CDR3nt: TGTGCCAGCAGTTATTTACAGAGGCCAGATACGCAGTATTTT
CDR3aa: CASSYLQRPDTQYF

j_gene: TRBJ1-2
d_gene: TRBD1
v_gene: TRBV28
abundance: -
CDR3nt: TGTGCCAGCAGTGAAACAGGGGAGTATGGCTACACCTTC
CDR3aa: CASSETGEYGYTF

j_gene: TRBJ1-5
d_gene: -
v_gene: TRBV19
abundance: -
CDR3nt: TGTGCCAGTAGTATACCGGGACATAGCAATCAGCCCCAGCATTTT
CDR3aa: CASSIPGHSNQPQHF

j_gene: TRBJ1-5
d_gene: -
v_gene: TRBV6-1
abundance: -
CDR3nt: TGTGCCAGCAGTGAACGGGGGGGGAATCAGCCCCAGCATTTT
CDR3aa: CASSERGGNQPQHF

j_gene: TRBJ2-2
d_gene: -
v_gene: TRBV19
abundance: -
CDR3nt: TGTGCCAGTAAGGGGACAACGAACACCGGGGAGCTGTTTTTT
CDR3aa: CASKGTTNTGELFF

j_gene: TRBJ2-3
d_gene: -
v_gene: TRBV18
abundance: -
CDR3nt: TGTGCCAGCTCACCGGGACACACAGATACGCAGTATTTT
CDR3aa: CASSPGHTDTQYF

j_gene: TRBJ1-5
d_gene: -
v_gene: TRBV6-1
abundance: -
CDR3nt: TGTGCCAGCAGCGAGCAGGGGACCCAGCCCCAGCATTTT
CDR3aa: CASSEQGTQPQHF

j_gene: TRBJ2-2
d_gene: -
v_gene: TRBV5-1
abundance: -
CDR3nt: TGCGCCAGCAGCTTGGTTCGGGAGGGGGAGCTGTTTTTT
CDR3aa: CASSLVREGELFF

j_gene: TRBJ1-2
d_gene: TRBD1
v_gene: TRBV6-5
abundance: -
CDR3nt: TGTGCCAGCAGTGGGGGGACAGGGAGTTTTAATGGCTACACCTTC
CDR3aa: CASSGGTGSFNGYTF

j_gene: TRBJ2-2
d_gene: -
v_gene: TRBV6-5
abundance: -
CDR3nt: TGTGCCAGCACTCAACGCCCGAACACCGGGGAGCTGTTTTTT
CDR3aa: CASTQRPNTGELFF

j_gene: TRBJ1-5
d_gene: TRBD1
v_gene: TRBV6-1
abundance: -
CDR3nt: TGTGCCAGCAGTGGACAGGGGCGTTATCAGCCCCAGCATTTT
CDR3aa: CASSGQGRYQPQHF

j_gene: TRBJ2-7
d_gene: -
v_gene: TRBV2
abundance: -
CDR3nt: TGTGCCAGCAGTGGCGGAGACGGCTACGAGCAGTACTTC
CDR3aa: CASSGGDGYEQYF

j_gene: TRBJ2-4
d_gene: TRBD1
v_gene: TRBV15
abundance: once
CDR3nt: TGTGCCACCAGCAGAAACTTCGACAGGGACATTCAGTACTTC
CDR3aa: CATSRNFDRDIQYF

j_gene: TRBJ2-5
d_gene: TRBD2
v_gene: TRBV19
abundance: -
CDR3nt: TGTGCCAGTAGCGGACTAGCTGTGGGAGAGACCCAGTACTTC
CDR3aa: CASSGLAVGETQYF

j_gene: TRBJ2-7
d_gene: -
v_gene: TRBV30
abundance: -
CDR3nt: TGTGCCTGGAGTGTACCGGGTTCCTACGAGCAGTACTTC
CDR3aa: CAWSVPGSYEQYF